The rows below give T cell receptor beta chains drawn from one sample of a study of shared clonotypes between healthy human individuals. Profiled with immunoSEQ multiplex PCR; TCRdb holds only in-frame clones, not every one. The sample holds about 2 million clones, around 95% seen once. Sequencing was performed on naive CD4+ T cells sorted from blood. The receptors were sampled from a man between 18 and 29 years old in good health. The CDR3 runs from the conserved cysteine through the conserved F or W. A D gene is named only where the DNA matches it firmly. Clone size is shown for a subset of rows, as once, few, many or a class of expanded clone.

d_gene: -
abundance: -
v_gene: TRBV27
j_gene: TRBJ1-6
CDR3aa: CASSFRPGSSYNSPLHF
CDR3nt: TGTGCCAGCAGTTTCCGCCCGGGCAGCTCCTATAATTCACCCCTCCACTTT

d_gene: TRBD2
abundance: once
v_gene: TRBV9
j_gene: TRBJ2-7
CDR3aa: CASSPTSGNSYEQYF
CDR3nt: TGTGCCAGCAGCCCGACTAGCGGGAACTCCTACGAGCAGTACTTC

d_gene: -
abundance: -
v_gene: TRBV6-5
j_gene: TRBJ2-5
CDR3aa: CASSYSREGRGTQYF
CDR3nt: TGTGCCAGCAGTTACTCGAGAGAGGGCAGGGGGACCCAGTACTTC

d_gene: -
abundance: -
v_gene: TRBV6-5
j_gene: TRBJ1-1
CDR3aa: CASTRAGWNTEAFF
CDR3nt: TGTGCCAGCACCCGCGCAGGGTGGAACACTGAAGCTTTCTTT

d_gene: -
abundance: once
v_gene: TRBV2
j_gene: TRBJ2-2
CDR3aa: CASSVTEATGELFF
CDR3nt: TGTGCCAGCAGTGTAACGGAAGCCACCGGGGAGCTGTTTTTT

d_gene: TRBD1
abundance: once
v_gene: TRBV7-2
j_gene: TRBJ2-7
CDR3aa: CASSPGTVAPEQYF
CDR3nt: TGTGCCAGCAGCCCCGGGACAGTGGCGCCCGAGCAGTACTTC

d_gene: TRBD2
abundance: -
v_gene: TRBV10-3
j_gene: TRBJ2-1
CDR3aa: CAIRTSGSSTLF
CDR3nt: TGTGCCATCAGGACTAGCGGGAGTTCGACCCTCTTC

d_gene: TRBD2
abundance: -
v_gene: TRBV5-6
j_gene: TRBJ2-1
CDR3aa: CASSYTSGAYNEQFF
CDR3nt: TGTGCCAGCAGCTACACTAGCGGGGCCTACAATGAGCAGTTCTTC

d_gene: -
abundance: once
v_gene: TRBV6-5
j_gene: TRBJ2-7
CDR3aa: CASSNGGEQYF
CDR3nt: TGTGCCAGCTCAAATGGGGGCGAGCAGTACTTC

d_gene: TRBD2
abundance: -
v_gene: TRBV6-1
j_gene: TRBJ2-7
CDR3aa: CASRLAGGMEQYF
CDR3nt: TGTGCCAGCAGACTAGCGGGGGGGATGGAGCAGTACTTC

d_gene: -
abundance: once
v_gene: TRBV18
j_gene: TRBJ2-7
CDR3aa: CASSPNSEGGEQYF
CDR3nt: TGTGCCAGCTCACCGAATAGTGAAGGCGGGGAGCAGTACTTC

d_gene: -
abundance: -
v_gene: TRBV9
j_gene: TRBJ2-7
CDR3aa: CASSVDLNSYEQYF
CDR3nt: TGTGCCAGCAGCGTAGACTTGAACTCCTACGAGCAGTACTTC

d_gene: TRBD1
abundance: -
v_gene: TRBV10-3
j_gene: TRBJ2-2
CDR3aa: CAISESAGGNTGELFF
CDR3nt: TGTGCCATCAGTGAGTCAGCAGGGGGTAATACCGGGGAGCTGTTTTTT

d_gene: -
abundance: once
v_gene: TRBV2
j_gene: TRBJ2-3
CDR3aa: CASRGDTDTQYF
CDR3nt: TGTGCCAGCAGAGGGGACACAGATACGCAGTATTTT

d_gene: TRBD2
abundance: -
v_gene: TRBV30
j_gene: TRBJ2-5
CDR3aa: CAWSDPQLAGGTQYF
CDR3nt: TGTGCCTGGAGTGACCCCCAACTAGCGGGGGGAACCCAGTACTTC

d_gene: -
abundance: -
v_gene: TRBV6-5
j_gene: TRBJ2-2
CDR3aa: CASRRGLSNTGELFF
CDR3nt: TGTGCCAGCAGGAGAGGACTTTCGAACACCGGGGAGCTGTTTTTT

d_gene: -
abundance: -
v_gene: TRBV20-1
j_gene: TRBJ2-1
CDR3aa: CSASRSIEQFF
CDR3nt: TGCAGTGCTAGTAGGTCAATTGAGCAGTTCTTC

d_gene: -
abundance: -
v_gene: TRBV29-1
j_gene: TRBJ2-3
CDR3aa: CSAKEGHLGTDTQYF
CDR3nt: TGCAGCGCAAAGGAGGGACACCTCGGCACAGATACGCAGTATTTT

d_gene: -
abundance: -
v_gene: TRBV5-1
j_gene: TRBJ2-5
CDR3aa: CASSLYGSLGGGGETQYF
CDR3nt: TGCGCCAGCAGCTTGTACGGCTCCCTAGGGGGAGGTGGTGAGACCCAGTACTTC

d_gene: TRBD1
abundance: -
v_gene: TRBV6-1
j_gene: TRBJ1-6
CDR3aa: CASSVDRGYDNSPLHF
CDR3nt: TGTGCCAGCAGTGTGGACAGGGGATACGATAATTCACCCCTCCACTTT

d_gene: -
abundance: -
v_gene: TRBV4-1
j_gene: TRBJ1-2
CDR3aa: CASSQDQGRTVYGYTF
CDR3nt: TGCGCCAGCAGCCAAGATCAGGGCAGAACTGTCTATGGCTACACCTTC

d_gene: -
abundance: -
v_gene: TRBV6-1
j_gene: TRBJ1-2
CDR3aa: CASTEGHYGYTF
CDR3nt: TGTGCCAGCACAGAAGGACACTATGGCTACACCTTC

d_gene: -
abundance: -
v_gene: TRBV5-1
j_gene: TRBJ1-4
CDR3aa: CASSLKVGTNEKLFF
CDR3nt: TGCGCCAGCAGCTTGAAGGTCGGAACTAATGAAAAACTGTTTTTT

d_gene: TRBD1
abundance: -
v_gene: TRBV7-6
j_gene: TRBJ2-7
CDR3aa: CASSARAPGQGSLEQYF
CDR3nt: TGTGCCAGCAGCGCAAGAGCACCGGGACAGGGGTCTCTCGAGCAGTACTTC

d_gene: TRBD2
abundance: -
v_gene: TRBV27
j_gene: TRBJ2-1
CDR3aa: CASSTRLTSGRRSEQFF
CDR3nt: TGTGCCAGCAGTACCCGCCTGACTAGCGGGAGACGGAGTGAGCAGTTCTTC

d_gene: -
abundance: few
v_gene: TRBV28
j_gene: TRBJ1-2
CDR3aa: CASSYRTDLYGYTF
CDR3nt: TGTGCCAGCAGTTATAGGACAGACCTCTATGGCTACACCTTC

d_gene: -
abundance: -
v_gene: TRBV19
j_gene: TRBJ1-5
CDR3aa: CASTHVGNQPQHF
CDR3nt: TGTGCCAGTACCCATGTGGGCAATCAGCCCCAGCATTTT

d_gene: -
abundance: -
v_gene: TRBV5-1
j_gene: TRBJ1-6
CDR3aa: CASSLRQGATPRSLHF
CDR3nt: TGCGCCAGCAGCTTGAGGCAGGGAGCAACCCCAAGATCCCTCCACTTT

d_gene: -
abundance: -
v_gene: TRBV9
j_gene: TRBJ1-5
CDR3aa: CASSLGFSNQPQHF
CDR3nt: TGTGCCAGCAGCCTAGGGTTTAGCAATCAGCCCCAGCATTTT

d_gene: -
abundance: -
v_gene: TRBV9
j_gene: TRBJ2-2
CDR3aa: CASSVEQGLAGELFF
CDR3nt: TGTGCCAGCAGCGTGGAACAGGGTCTCGCCGGGGAGCTGTTTTTT

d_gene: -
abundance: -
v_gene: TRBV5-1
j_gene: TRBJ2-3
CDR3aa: CASSLSGRSTDTQYF
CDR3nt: TGCGCCAGCAGCTTGTCTGGGAGATCCACAGATACGCAGTATTTT

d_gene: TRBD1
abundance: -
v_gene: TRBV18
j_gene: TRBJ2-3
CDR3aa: CASSRGTGANTQYF
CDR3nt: TGTGCCAGCTCACGAGGGACAGGGGCAAATACGCAGTATTTT

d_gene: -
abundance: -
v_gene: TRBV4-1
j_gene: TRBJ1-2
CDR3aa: CASSLSRVSYGYTF
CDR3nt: TGCGCCAGCAGCCTGTCCAGGGTTAGCTATGGCTACACCTTC

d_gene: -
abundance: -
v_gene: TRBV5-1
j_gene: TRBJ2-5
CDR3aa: CASSQRETGETQYF
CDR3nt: TGCGCCAGCAGCCAACGGGAGACAGGGGAGACCCAGTACTTC

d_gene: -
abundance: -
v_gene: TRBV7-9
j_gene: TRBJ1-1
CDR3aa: CASSSSILYTEAFF
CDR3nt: TGTGCCAGCAGCTCGTCGATTCTGTACACTGAAGCTTTCTTT

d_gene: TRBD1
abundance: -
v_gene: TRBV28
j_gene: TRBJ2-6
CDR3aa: CASSMGQGAKGANVLTF
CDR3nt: TGTGCCAGCAGTATGGGACAGGGGGCTAAAGGGGCCAACGTCCTGACTTTC